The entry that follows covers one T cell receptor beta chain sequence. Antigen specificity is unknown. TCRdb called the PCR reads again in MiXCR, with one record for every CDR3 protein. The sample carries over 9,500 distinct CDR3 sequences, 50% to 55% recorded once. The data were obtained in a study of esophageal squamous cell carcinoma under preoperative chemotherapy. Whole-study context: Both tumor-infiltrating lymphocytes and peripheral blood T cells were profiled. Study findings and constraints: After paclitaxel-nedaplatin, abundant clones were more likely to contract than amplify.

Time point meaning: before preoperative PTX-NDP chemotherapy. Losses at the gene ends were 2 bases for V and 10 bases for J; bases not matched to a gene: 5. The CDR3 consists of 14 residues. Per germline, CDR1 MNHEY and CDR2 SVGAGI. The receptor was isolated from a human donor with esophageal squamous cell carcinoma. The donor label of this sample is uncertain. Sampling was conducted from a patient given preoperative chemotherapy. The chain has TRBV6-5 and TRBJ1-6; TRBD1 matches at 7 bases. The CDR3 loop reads CASSYRGQGSPLHF. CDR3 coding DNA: TGTGCCAGCAGTTACAGGGGGCAGGGATCACCCCTCCACTTT.